These T cell receptor beta chains were read from a single sample in a study of T cells in localized non-small cell lung cancer. Clones were sequenced by immunoSEQ multiplex PCR, and TCRdb holds only the in-frame ones, with some missing. The sample has approximately 24,000 clones, more than 85% seen once. Sequences were derived from peripheral blood, sampled before any cancer treatment. The receptors were sampled from a female donor over 55 with stage II squamous cell lung carcinoma. Each CDR3 is given with its conserved first and last residue. Each record gives: J gene, clone size, D gene, V gene, CDR3 DNA, CDR3 protein. D genes are given only for firm matches. Only some rows state a clone size, as once, few, many or a class for expanded clones.

TRBJ1-3,.,.,TRBV27,TGTGCCAGCAGACCTGCGGGTGGAAACACCATATATTTT,CASRPAGGNTIYF
TRBJ2-7,once,TRBD2,TRBV7-2,TGTGCCAGCAGCTTAGACCTCGCGGGAGGGGGGGAGCAGTACTTC,CASSLDLAGGGEQYF
TRBJ2-7,.,TRBD2,TRBV19,TGTGCCAGTAGTATGCAGAGCGGGGGTTCCTACGAGCAGTACTTC,CASSMQSGGSYEQYF
TRBJ1-1,once,TRBD1,TRBV2,TGTGCCAGCAGCGGACAGGAGTACACTGAAGCTTTCTTT,CASSGQEYTEAFF
TRBJ1-2,.,TRBD1,TRBV2,TGTGCCAGCAGTCCCGACAGGGGAAGGTATGGCTACACCTTC,CASSPDRGRYGYTF
TRBJ1-4,.,.,TRBV7-9,TGTGCCAGCAGCCCCACTGTGGGTGAAAAACTGTTTTTT,CASSPTVGEKLFF
TRBJ1-6,.,TRBD1,TRBV5-4,TGTGCCAGCAGCTTAGGACAGGGCTATAATTCACCCCTCCACTTT,CASSLGQGYNSPLHF
TRBJ1-6,.,.,TRBV5-1,TGCGCCAGCAGCTTGGCCGGACCGCGACTGTCACCCCTCCACTTT,CASSLAGPRLSPLHF
TRBJ1-4,few,.,TRBV5-1,TGCGCCAGCAGCCGCTTGGGGACTAATGAAAAACTGTTTTTT,CASSRLGTNEKLFF
TRBJ2-1,.,.,TRBV7-9,TGTGCCAGCAGCTTAAGAGGGGAATCCTACAATGAGCAGTTCTTC,CASSLRGESYNEQFF
TRBJ1-1,once,.,TRBV5-6,TGTGCCAGCAGCTGGCCTGAGGGACTAGCTGAAGCTTTCTTT,CASSWPEGLAEAFF
TRBJ1-1,.,TRBD1,TRBV2,TGTGCCAGCATTCAGGGGGCAACCGAAGCTTTCTTT,CASIQGATEAFF
TRBJ1-5,.,TRBD1,TRBV30,TGTGCCTGGAGCTCTGGACAGGGCAGCAATCAGCCCCAGCATTTT,CAWSSGQGSNQPQHF
TRBJ2-7,.,.,TRBV7-2,TGTGCCAGCAGCTTCCCCCTCTCCTACGAGCAGTACTTC,CASSFPLSYEQYF
TRBJ1-2,.,TRBD1,TRBV19,TGTGCCAGCAATCGGGACAGGGGGGCCTATGGCTACACCTTC,CASNRDRGAYGYTF
TRBJ1-1,.,TRBD1,TRBV7-2,TGTGCCAGCAGCCCCACACGCCTGGAGCACAGGGGGCTGGACACTGAAGCTTTCTTT,CASSPTRLEHRGLDTEAFF
TRBJ1-6,.,TRBD1,TRBV11-2,TGTGCCAGCAGCCCCGGGACAGGGCCTAATTCACCCCTCCACTTT,CASSPGTGPNSPLHF
TRBJ2-5,.,TRBD2,TRBV5-1,TGCGCCAGCAGGGCGGGAGGGCCGGGACAAGAGACCCAGTACTTC,CASRAGGPGQETQYF
TRBJ1-2,.,.,TRBV30,TGTGCCTGGAGTGTAGGAGAGATACAACGGGCCTATGGCTACACCTTC,CAWSVGEIQRAYGYTF
TRBJ1-1,.,TRBD1,TRBV30,TGTGCCTGGCCCCTCGGACAGGGGGCTACTGAAGCTTTCTTT,CAWPLGQGATEAFF
TRBJ2-7,.,TRBD2,TRBV27,TGTGCCAGCAGTCGCCTAGCGGGGGGATTACCCCAAACCTACGAGCAGTACTTC,CASSRLAGGLPQTYEQYF
TRBJ2-7,.,TRBD2,TRBV15,TGTGCCACCAGCAGGACTAGCGGCTACGAGCAGTACTTC,CATSRTSGYEQYF
TRBJ2-6,.,.,TRBV9,TGTGCCAGCAGCGGAGGGGGTTTTTGGGTCAACTCTGGGGCCAACGTCCTGACTTTC,CASSGGGFWVNSGANVLTF
TRBJ2-5,.,TRBD2,TRBV28,TGTGCCAGCAACGGCGGGGGGGCTCCCGAGGAGACCCAGTACTTC,CASNGGGAPEETQYF
TRBJ1-3,.,.,TRBV6-1,TGTGCCAGCAGTGAATGGCCAAATGGAAACACCATATATTTT,CASSEWPNGNTIYF
TRBJ1-1,.,.,TRBV28,TGTGCCAGCAGGGGGAGGGGCAGACTGAACACTGAAGCTTTCTTT,CASRGRGRLNTEAFF
TRBJ1-1,.,TRBD1,TRBV9,TGTGCCAGCAGCGCACAGGGGGCAATAGATTCTGAAGCTTTCTTT,CASSAQGAIDSEAFF
TRBJ2-1,.,TRBD2,TRBV19,TGTGCCAGTAGTATAGGCGGGAGGGCCGACTACAATGAGCAGTTCTTC,CASSIGGRADYNEQFF
TRBJ1-2,.,TRBD1,TRBV5-4,TGTGCCAGCAGCTTGGGCGTCGCAGGGGGCTATGGCTACACCTTC,CASSLGVAGGYGYTF
TRBJ2-6,.,.,TRBV18,TGTGCCAGCTCACCACCTGAGTCAAGGGACCACCTTTTCGGGGCCAACGTCCTGACTTTC,CASSPPESRDHLFGANVLTF
TRBJ1-1,.,.,TRBV4-2,TGTGCCAGCAGCCCACTTCAGGGCTACAACACTGAAGCTTTCTTT,CASSPLQGYNTEAFF
TRBJ2-3,.,TRBD1,TRBV7-2,TGTGCCAGCAGCCCTGGACAGGGGAGGGCAGATACGCAGTATTTT,CASSPGQGRADTQYF
TRBJ1-1,.,.,TRBV5-4,TGTGCCAGCAGCTTGGAGATTGGCCGGAACACTGAAGCTTTCTTT,CASSLEIGRNTEAFF
TRBJ1-5,.,.,TRBV30,TGTGCCTGGAGTGTAGGGACAACCGACAATCAGCCCCAGCATTTT,CAWSVGTTDNQPQHF
TRBJ1-5,.,.,TRBV2,TGTGCCAGCAGTGAAGCACAGTCCAATCAGCCCCAGCATTTT,CASSEAQSNQPQHF
TRBJ2-5,.,TRBD2,TRBV2,TGTGCCAGCAGTGGGAGCCCTGCGGGAGGTGGGGAGACCCAGTACTTC,CASSGSPAGGGETQYF
TRBJ2-7,.,.,TRBV6-6,TGTGCCAGCAGTCCTGGGGTCTACGAGCAGTACTTC,CASSPGVYEQYF
TRBJ2-2,.,TRBD2,TRBV10-3,TGTGCCATCAGCCTAGCGGGGGGGCACGCCACCGGGGAGCTGTTTTTT,CAISLAGGHATGELFF
TRBJ1-2,.,.,TRBV2,TGTGCCAGCAGTGGGGTGGTTGGCTACACCTTC,CASSGVVGYTF
TRBJ1-2,.,.,TRBV6-5,TGTGCCAGCAGAAACTATGGCTACACCTTC,CASRNYGYTF
TRBJ2-3,.,.,TRBV30,TGTGCCTGGAGCTGGGGCACACTAGGTTATACGCAGTATTTT,CAWSWGTLGYTQYF
TRBJ2-7,.,TRBD1,TRBV7-8,TGTGCCAGCAGCTTAAAAAGGGCAGGGGGTTCCTACGAGCAGTACTTC,CASSLKRAGGSYEQYF
TRBJ1-6,few,TRBD1,TRBV5-1,TGCGCCAGCAGCTTAAGACAGGGCTGGGATTCACCCCTCCACTTT,CASSLRQGWDSPLHF
TRBJ1-2,.,.,TRBV4-1,TGCGCCAGCAGCCACGGGGGGGGTAACTATGGCTACACCTTC,CASSHGGGNYGYTF
TRBJ2-3,.,.,TRBV10-1,TGCGCCAGCAGTGAGAGGCGGACTAGCACAGATACGCAGTATTTT,CASSERRTSTDTQYF
TRBJ2-7,.,TRBD1,TRBV5-1,TGCGCCAGCAGCTTGGCTGGGACAGGAGCCTACGAGCAGTACTTC,CASSLAGTGAYEQYF
TRBJ1-4,.,.,TRBV7-6,TGTGCCAGCTCCCAGGACCTAAATGAAAAACTGTTTTTT,CASSQDLNEKLFF
TRBJ2-3,.,.,TRBV5-1,TGCGCCAGCAGCTTGTCGGGAGACATCACAGATACGCAGTATTTT,CASSLSGDITDTQYF
TRBJ1-3,.,.,TRBV11-2,TGTGCCAGCAGCTTAGTGGGAGGGCCTAGCTCTGGAAACACCATATATTTT,CASSLVGGPSSGNTIYF
TRBJ1-1,.,.,TRBV7-2,TGTGCCAGCAGCTTATGGACTACCTACATTGCCGAGAACACTGAAGCTTTCTTT,CASSLWTTYIAENTEAFF
TRBJ1-4,.,TRBD1,TRBV5-1,TGCGCCAGCAGCTTGGAGGGGGGACAGTCTAATGAAAAACTGTTTTTT,CASSLEGGQSNEKLFF
TRBJ1-1,.,.,TRBV18,TGTGCCAGCTCACCTACGACATTGAACACTGAAGCTTTCTTT,CASSPTTLNTEAFF
TRBJ2-1,.,.,TRBV10-3,TGTGCCATCAGTGAAAGGGATGAGCAGTTCTTC,CAISERDEQFF
TRBJ2-7,.,.,TRBV6-1,TGTGCCAGCAGGGACTACGAGCAGTACTTC,CASRDYEQYF
TRBJ1-2,.,TRBD1,TRBV5-1,TGCGCCAGCAGCTTGTTAGGGACAGGGATTGGTCAGGGTGGCTATGGCTACACCTTC,CASSLLGTGIGQGGYGYTF
TRBJ1-4,.,.,TRBV19,TGTGCCAGTAGTCATGGGGGGCGCGAGGAAAAACTGTTTTTT,CASSHGGREEKLFF
TRBJ1-6,.,.,TRBV10-1,TGCGCCAGCAGACATAACAGAGATTCACCCCTCCACTTT,CASRHNRDSPLHF
TRBJ1-4,.,.,TRBV5-6,TGTGCCAGCAGCTGGGGGAAATCTAATGAAAAACTGTTTTTT,CASSWGKSNEKLFF
TRBJ1-1,.,.,TRBV11-3,TGTGCCAGCAGCTTAATCTGGGCGGGGGACACTGAAGCTTTCTTT,CASSLIWAGDTEAFF
TRBJ2-3,.,.,TRBV5-1,TGCGCCAGCAGCTCTGGACCGTACACAGATACGCAGTATTTT,CASSSGPYTDTQYF